This TCR beta chain was captured in a study of OX40 agonist ivuxolimab in advanced cancers. In the study overall: Patients in dose escalation had liver, melanoma, kidney or head and neck cancers.

The CDR3 is made up of 15 amino acids. Trimming shortened V by 1 base and J by 4 bases, and 10 bases separated the two germline ends. Germline V gives CDR1 MDHEN, CDR2 SYDVKM. The method was immunoSEQ multiplex PCR; TCRdb's version includes in-frame clones alone and lacks a portion of them. This sample has about 55,000 clones, with around 88% found just once. V gene TRBV28 combines with J gene TRBJ1-4; tentatively, D is TRBD1 (5 bases). Sample: CD4+ or CD8+ T cells sorted from blood, taken in a trial of the OX40 agonist ivuxolimab. This receptor was taken from an adult with an advanced solid tumor such as melanoma, head and neck, liver or kidney cancer. DNA for the CDR3: TGTGCCAGCAGTTTATCGGGGCATTTTAATGAAAAACTGTTTTTT. Translation: CASSLSGHFNEKLFF.